This TCR beta chain stems from a study of CD4 T cells in relation to SARS-CoV-2 and coronaviruses. On the study more broadly: The restricting HLA molecule for shared crossreactive spike epitopes was mapped.

The unexposed donors gave CD4+ T cells in about 2011-2018, prior to COVID-19. Some clones are missing from TCRdb's copy, which holds only in-frame ones; the method was immunoSEQ multiplex PCR. Among tens of thousands of clones listed, just over 90% were seen once. A word on this clone: The antigen is not known.

V lost 5 bases, J lost 8 bases, and 5 bases stayed unmatched. The CDR3 runs 13 residues. The germline V gene encodes CDR1 SGHNT and CDR2 YENEEA. Study-level findings and limits: SARS-CoV-2-driven expansion was significantly weaker in crossreactive than monoreactive clones. Pre-pandemic and post-infection samples never came from the same donor.

The chain carries TRBV11-3 and TRBJ2-3, with 9 nucleotides matching TRBD1. The TCR originated in a human donor in good health. The sample comprised naive CD4+ T cells from PBMCs. Subset in this sample: naive CD4+ T cells isolated by negative enrichment. CDR3 loop: CASSMGQGGTQYF. CDR3 DNA sequence: TGTGCCAGCAGCATGGGACAGGGAGGTACGCAGTATTTT.